The source of this TCR beta chain is a study of blood T cell repertoires in COVID-19. Source study methods: Reference gene primer amplification gave estimated nucleated cell counts. Assay used: immunoSEQ multiplex PCR; TCRdb lists only in-frame clones, some missing. Clonal size and the V and J genes are those of that table, whereas D and trimming came from the DNA. The sample shows over 350,000 clones, 70% to 90% of them seen only once. The CDR3 contains 15 residues. In germline, CDR1 is SNHLY, CDR2 FYNNEI. The ends were cut back, 7 bases at V and 10 bases at J, with 22 bases in the middle. Assignments of participants to cohorts depended upon their own reported clinical history.

The sequenced sample consisted of PBMCs or T cells enriched from blood (not recorded which). The receptor's source is a woman aged 18-35 years who had recovered from COVID-19. The chain couples TRBV2 to TRBJ1-4; D gene unclear. CDR3 bases: TGTGCCAGCACCAAAAATATGGGGATTGGAGGAAAACTGTTTTTT. Its translation: CASTKNMGIGGKLFF.